This passage covers 19 T cell receptor beta chains from one sample sequenced in a study of glioma-infiltrating T cells after dendritic cell vaccination. Measured with immunoSEQ multiplex PCR; TCRdb has only the in-frame clones, and not every one. Among some 87,000 clones listed, around 85% were seen once. The sequencing here drew on blood, taken before dendritic cell vaccination. The receptors were gathered from a human donor with glioblastoma.

This clone was picked up one time. The chain recombines TRBV2 with TRBJ1-4; D not certain. Trimming pared 2 bases from V and 5 bases from J, leaving 12 bases between. The CDR3 covers 15 residues. Germline CDR1 is SNHLY and CDR2 is FYNNEI. In nucleotides, the CDR3 is TGTGCCAGCAGTGAACTGAGCGGCGTAAATGAAAAACTGTTTTTT. Translated: CASSELSGVNEKLFF. Looking up the rest from reference TRBV2 and TRBJ1-4 gives the full variable domain: EPEVTQTPSHQVTQMGQEVILRCVPISNHLYFYWYRQILGQKVEFLVSFYNNEISEKSEIFDDQFSVERPDGSNFTLKIRSTKLEDSAMYFCASSELSGVNEKLFFGSGTQLSVL.

This chain uses TRBV7-9 with TRBJ1-4; 9 nucleotides agree with TRBD1. With 5 bases clipped from V and 4 bases from J, the junction kept 5 bases outside the gene matches. CDR1 is SEHNR and CDR2 is FQNEAQ in the germline V gene (reference sequence). The CDR3 has 15 amino acids. For the CDR3, the DNA is TGTGCCAGCAGCGGCTTGGGACAGGGTAATGAAAAACTGTTTTTT. This translates into CASSGLGQGNEKLFF.

The J gene is TRBJ1-2, the V gene TRBV7-8; 7 bases match TRBD1. Losses at the gene ends were 6 bases for V and 4 bases for J; bases not matched to a gene: 8. Germline V gives CDR1 SGHVS, CDR2 FQNEAQ. CDR3 length: 14 residues. CDR3 loop: CASSSAQGGYGYTF. CDR3 nucleotides: TGTGCCAGCAGTTCCGCGCAGGGGGGCTATGGCTACACCTTC.

V is TRBV15 and J is TRBJ1-1; D not certain. CDR3 length: 14 residues. Germline CDR1 reads LNHNV; CDR2 reads YYDKDF (reference sequence). V dropped 3 bases and J dropped 5 bases, with 13 bases sitting between them. CDR3 nucleotide sequence: TGTGCCACCAGCAGGGAGGGCCGCGGGACTGAAGCTTTCTTT. The encoded protein is CATSREGRGTEAFF. Filled out from reference TRBV15 and TRBJ1-1, the complete variable domain reads DAMVIQNPRYQVTQFGKPVTLSCSQTLNHNVMYWYQQKSSQAPKLLFHYYDKDFNNEADTPDNFQSRRPNTSFCFLDIRSPGLGDTAMYLCATSREGRGTEAFFGQGTRLTVV.

V is TRBV7-8 and J is TRBJ1-2; no definite D call. Germline-derived CDR1 and CDR2 are SGHVS and FQNEAQ. The V gene lost 3 bases and the J gene lost 4 bases, with 9 bases spanning the gap. The CDR3 runs 13 residues. CDR3 in amino acids: CASSLRNLYGYTF. The CDR3 DNA reads as TGTGCCAGCAGCTTGCGGAATCTCTATGGCTACACCTTC.

This clone was seen more than once but under ten times. The V gene is TRBV30, the J gene TRBJ1-2, with TRBD1 matching over 10 bases. The CDR3 has 13 amino acids. Trimming removed 5 bases from V and 7 bases from J; junction bases left unmatched: 7. In germline, CDR1 is GTSNPN, CDR2 SVGIG (reference sequence). CDR3 DNA sequence: TGTGCCTGGGTGACCGGGACAGGGGTTGGCTACACCTTC. The encoded protein is CAWVTGTGVGYTF. Drawing the rest from reference TRBV30 and TRBJ1-2, the complete variable domain is SQTIHQWPATLVQPVGSPLSLECTVEGTSNPNLYWYRQAAGRGLQLLFYSVGIGQISSEVPQNLSASRPQDRQFILSSKKLLLSDSGFYLCAWVTGTGVGYTFGSGTRLTVV.

The rearrangement links TRBV6-5 to TRBJ1-1, with D perhaps TRBD1 (5 bases). V was pared by 2 bases and J by 5 bases, with 9 bases between. Germline-derived CDR1 and CDR2 are MNHEY and SVGAGI. The CDR3 loop spans 13 amino acids. This CDR3 reads CASSYGGGTEAFF. The DNA for the CDR3 is TGTGCCAGCAGTTACGGGGGGGGAACTGAAGCTTTCTTT.

V and J are TRBV6-6 and TRBJ1-3, with 7 positions matching TRBD1. In germline, CDR1 is MNHNY, CDR2 SVGAGI (reference sequence). The CDR3 consists of 14 residues. Trimming took 6 bases from V and 0 from J; bases not matched to a gene: 2. The CDR3 region is CASRRDSSGNTIYF. CDR3 DNA sequence: TGTGCCAGCAGACGGGACAGCTCTGGAAACACCATATATTTT.

The V and J genes are TRBV6-6 and TRBJ1-2, with 8 positions matching TRBD1. After removal of 0 bases from V and 3 bases from J, the junction contained 3 bases not matched to a gene. Germline loops: CDR1 MNHNY, CDR2 SVGAGI (reference sequence). The length of the CDR3 is 15 residues. Here the CDR3 DNA reads TGTGCCAGCAGTTACTCCGGGACAGGCCACTATGGCTACACCTTC. It codes for CASSYSGTGHYGYTF.

The rearrangement uses TRBV5-1 and TRBJ2-7, with a weak D call TRBD2 (5 bases). Trimming removed 0 bases at V and 3 bases at J, with 13 bases between. CDR3 length: 15 residues. The germline CDR1 and CDR2 sequences are SGHRS and YFSETQ. CDR3 loop: CASSLGRARDYEQYF. CDR3 nucleotide sequence: TGCGCCAGCAGCTTGGGACGAGCGAGGGACTACGAGCAGTACTTC.

In DNA, the CDR3 is TGTGCCAGCAGTCCCAGGGGCCTCTCTGGAAACACCATATATTTT. Protein product: CASSPRGLSGNTIYF. This chain joins TRBV25-1 and TRBJ1-3, with D possibly TRBD1 on 6 matching bases. CDR1 MGHDK and CDR2 SYGVNS come from the germline V gene. V lost 5 bases to trimming and J lost 0 bases, with 11 bases between them. The CDR3 runs 15 residues.

This chain connects TRBV7-8 to TRBJ2-7; D not certain. Looked up from germline, CDR1 is SGHVS and CDR2 is FQNEAQ. CDR3 length equals 13 residues. V was cut by 5 bases and J by 2 bases, with 10 bases left in between. CDR3: CASSPYDAYEQYF. In nucleotides, the CDR3 is TGTGCCAGCAGCCCCTATGATGCCTACGAGCAGTACTTC.

The V gene is TRBV2, the J gene TRBJ2-5; 7 bases are shared with TRBD1. The germline V gene encodes CDR1 SNHLY and CDR2 FYNNEI. There are 13 residues in the CDR3. V gave up 4 bases and J gave up 1 base; unmatched junction bases: 0. Written as DNA, the CDR3 is TGTGCCAGCAGTGGGACAGGCCAAGAGACCCAGTACTTC. This codes for CASSGTGQETQYF. Full variable domain (outside the CDR3, taken from reference TRBV2 and TRBJ2-5): EPEVTQTPSHQVTQMGQEVILRCVPISNHLYFYWYRQILGQKVEFLVSFYNNEISEKSEIFDDQFSVERPDGSNFTLKIRSTKLEDSAMYFCASSGTGQETQYFGPGTRLLVL.

The rearrangement joins TRBV5-1 to TRBJ2-2; 10 bases are shared with TRBD2. The CDR3 is 15 residues long. Per the germline V gene, CDR1 is SGHRS and CDR2 is YFSETQ. The J segment lost 6 bases and the V segment lost 3 bases, leaving 5 bases of the junction unmatched. The CDR3 spells CASSSGTSDPGELFF. The CDR3 DNA is TGCGCCAGCAGCTCGGGGACTAGCGACCCCGGGGAGCTGTTTTTT.

The chain combines TRBV7-6 with TRBJ1-3; D is perhaps TRBD1 (5 bases). Germline CDR1 is SGHVS and CDR2 is FNYEAQ. Trimming left V 5 bases short and J 0 bases short, with 14 bases between. CDR3 length: 16 residues. The CDR3 bases are TGTGCCAGCAGCCGACAACAGGAGAGCTCTGGAAACACCATATATTTT. Residues: CASSRQQESSGNTIYF.

The V and J genes are TRBV7-2 and TRBJ2-1, with D unclear. V shed 1 base and J shed 9 bases, with 13 bases lying between them. This CDR3 is 14 amino acids long. Germline lookup yields CDR1 SGHTA and CDR2 FQGNSA. CDR3 sequence (DNA): TGTGCCAGCAGCTTAGGACTTCTGACGGGTGAGCAGTTCTTC. Protein sequence: CASSLGLLTGEQFF.

The gene calls are TRBV6-1 and TRBJ1-2, with 9 bases fitting TRBD1. Germline CDR1 and CDR2: MNHNS and SASEGT. The J segment lost 2 bases and the V segment lost 3 bases, leaving 4 bases of the junction unmatched. The CDR3 totals 15 residues. CDR3 nucleotides: TGTGCCAGCAGTGAGGGGACAGGGTCAAACTATGGCTACACCTTC. It yields the protein CASSEGTGSNYGYTF.

CDR3 nucleotide sequence: TGCGCCAGCAGCGTACAGGGTGGGGACACTGAAGCTTTCTTT. Translation: CASSVQGGDTEAFF. The chain employs TRBV5-1 and TRBJ1-1, with D perhaps matching TRBD1 (6 bases). Germline CDR1 is SGHRS and CDR2 is YFSETQ. V was trimmed by 4 bases and J by 3 bases, leaving 13 bases between them. CDR3 length equals 14 residues. The full variable domain, its missing parts supplied by reference TRBV5-1 and TRBJ1-1, is KAGVTQTPRYLIKTRGQQVTLSCSPISGHRSVSWYQQTPGQGLQFLFEYFSETQRNKGNFPGRFSGRQFSNSRSEMNVSTLELGDSALYLCASSVQGGDTEAFFGQGTRLTVV.

This clone was counted once. This chain uses TRBV6-6 with TRBJ1-1; tentative D call: TRBD1 (6 bases). Germline loops: CDR1 MNHNY, CDR2 SVGAGI (reference sequence). With 5 bases removed from V and 6 bases from J, the gap between germline ends came to 13 bases. The CDR3 extends over 13 amino acids. For the CDR3, the DNA is TGTGCCAGCAGTAGCGGAGGACAGCCTGAAGCTTTCTTT. Translated: CASSSGGQPEAFF.